This T cell receptor beta chain was captured by sequencing in a study of blood T cells in healthy people across ages. Sample donors were healthy Caucasian individuals that came from Russia, aged 6 to 90. Every sample had a minimum of 6 million PBMCs isolated. Per sample, extraction of total RNA gave at least 5.5 micrograms in every case. Together with a sample-barcoded 5' primer, a J-beta primer mix was included in a second PCR lasting about 7 to 12 cycles. TCRdb reprocessed the 5' RACE reads via MiXCR and lists one record per CDR3 protein. Counted here are about 1,500,000 distinct CDR3 sequences, around 42% occurring once; the ten biggest clones make up around 8%. This CDR3 comprises 16 residues. V lost 0 bases to trimming and J lost 5 bases, with 11 bases between them. The germline gives CDR1 LGHDT, CDR2 YNNKEL (reference sequence).

The chain uses TRBV3-1 and TRBJ1-6; D is unclear. The material sequenced was blood. This receptor was taken from a young woman in good health. The CDR3 DNA follows: TGTGCCAGCAGCCAAGATTCGACACTGAATAATTCACCCCTCCACTTT. Protein sequence: CASSQDSTLNNSPLHF.